This TCR beta chain appears in the sequencing data of a study of T cells in Graves' hyperthyroidism and ophthalmopathy. In its sample, this clonotype was seen many times. In germline, CDR1 is LGHDT, CDR2 YNNKEL (reference sequence). V gave up 2 bases and J gave up 4 bases; unmatched junction bases: 6. CDR3 length: 16 residues. Using RNA transcripts as the source, TCR beta CDR3 regions were amplified. An initial round of RT-PCR targeting the TCR CDR3 relied on the HTBI primer set. TCRdb passed the multiplex PCR reads through MiXCR, listing each CDR3 protein once. The sample has under 700,000 distinct CDR3 sequences; about a sixth are singletons. The authors obtained PBMCs from over 8 ml of fresh peripheral blood.

The receptor comes from a woman between 18 and 29 years old with Graves' hyperthyroidism. The sample comprised blood. The chain links TRBV3-1 to TRBJ2-3; 10 positions match TRBD2. This chain's CDR3 is CASSQRSSGGADTQYF. CDR3 bases: TGTGCCAGCAGCCAAAGGTCTAGCGGGGGAGCAGATACGCAGTATTTT.